This T cell receptor (beta chain) was identified during a study of vaccination effects on CD4 cells after COVID-19. Repertoires were generated with immunoSEQ multiplex PCR, while TCRdb's copy carries only in-frame clones and drops some. The data hold about 40,000 clones, with about 67% observed a single time. As concerns this clone: Its specificity is unknown.

Researchers isolated CD4+ T cells once ten to eleven days of culture had elapsed. All participants had two doses of either the BNT162b2 or mRNA-1273 vaccine. Absence of prior SARS-CoV-2 infection characterized the vaccine recipients, who showed negative nucleocapsid antibodies. In germline, CDR1 is SGHAT, CDR2 FQNNGV. Trimming shortened V by 5 bases and J by 1 base, and 8 bases separated the two germline ends. The CDR3 has 13 residues. This receptor was identified in a human donor who received a COVID-19 vaccine. The sequences come from CD4+ T cells from PBMCs cultured without peptide, collected after COVID-19 vaccination. The J gene is TRBJ1-1, the V gene TRBV11-2; D gene uncertain. The CDR3 loop reads CASSLLGNTEAFF. The CDR3 DNA follows: TGTGCCAGCAGCCTCCTGGGGAACACTGAAGCTTTCTTT.